Below are 22 T cell receptor beta chains sequenced from a single sample in a study of T-cell memory formation after mild COVID-19. Using its own MiXCR run on the 5' RACE reads, TCRdb lists one record per CDR3 protein. Counted here are some 150,000 distinct CDR3 sequences, 15% to 20% occurring once; the ten biggest clones make up over 2%. Sequenced: PBMCs or a T cell subset sorted from them (not recorded which). Receptors originate from an adult woman who had mild COVID-19 (a few samples of this study predate the infection). Cell type and time point are not known.

The rearrangement links TRBV5-5 to TRBJ2-1; D remains unclear. Per germline, CDR1 SGHKS and CDR2 YYEKEE (reference sequence). This CDR3 region has 13 residues. Between the trimmed V and J ends, which lost 3 bases and 6 bases, there was a span of 10 bases. The CDR3 spells CASSSGSVNEQFF. CDR3 nucleotide sequence: TGTGCCAGCAGCTCGGGTTCTGTCAATGAGCAGTTCTTC.

This clonotype was found a few times. This chain joins TRBV6-2 or TRBV6-3 and TRBJ2-7, with 10 bases fitting TRBD2. The CDR3 covers 14 residues. CDR1 MNHEY and CDR2 SVGEGT come from the germline V gene. Germline trimming cut 7 bases from V and 6 bases from J; bases unmatched to any gene: 9. CDR3 coding DNA: TGTGCCAGCACCCCCAGCGGGAGGGCCCCCGAGCAGTACTTC. Translated: CASTPSGRAPEQYF.

The chain recombines TRBV3-1 with TRBJ1-3; possible D gene TRBD1, 5 bases. Between the trimmed V and J ends, which lost 0 bases and 2 bases, there was a span of 8 bases. The germline V gene has CDR1 LGHDT and CDR2 YNNKEL (reference sequence). The CDR3 consists of 15 residues. CDR3 DNA sequence: TGTGCCAGCAGCCAAGAGCTGACAGCTGGAAACACCATATATTTT. Protein product: CASSQELTAGNTIYF.

The chain combines TRBV20-1 with TRBJ2-3; 8 nucleotides line up with TRBD2. Germline CDR1 reads DFQATT; CDR2 reads SNEGSKA (reference sequence). The V gene end was trimmed by 4 bases and the J gene end by 2 bases; junction bases not matched to a gene: 11. The CDR3 sequence is 16 residues long. The CDR3 DNA follows: TGCAGTGCTACCACCCGGGAGGGGGTCCCCACAGATACGCAGTATTTT. Amino acids: CSATTREGVPTDTQYF.

This rearrangement joins TRBV6-6 to TRBJ2-1, with a tentative D call TRBD2 (7 bases). V was trimmed by 8 bases and J by 1 base, leaving 18 bases between them. CDR3 size: 16 residues. In germline, CDR1 is MNHNY, CDR2 SVGAGI (reference sequence). The CDR3 DNA reads TGTGCCAGCCCCATTAGTGGGGGGGCGTCCTACAATGAGCAGTTCTTC. This sequence encodes CASPISGGASYNEQFF.

The chain uses TRBV5-1 and TRBJ2-3, with no clear D. Germline V gene sequence: CDR1 SGHRS, CDR2 YFSETQ. CDR3 length equals 14 residues. Trimming removed 2 bases from V and 4 bases from J, with 11 bases in between. CDR3 region: CASSFAPTPDTQYF. CDR3 DNA sequence: TGCGCCAGCAGCTTTGCCCCTACACCAGATACGCAGTATTTT.

The table lists this clonotype with many counts. The chain carries TRBV5-1 and TRBJ2-7; the match to TRBD2 covers 11 bases. The CDR3 length is 15 residues. Germline V gene lookup returns CDR1 SGHRS and CDR2 YFSETQ. V lost 5 bases and J lost 6; bases outside the gene matches: 10. The CDR3 coding sequence is TGCGCCAGCAGTCCGGATCCGGGACTAGCGGCCGAGCAGTACTTC. Residues: CASSPDPGLAAEQYF.

The CDR3 bases are TGTGCCATCAGCACCGGGACTCGGGGCTTGAATGAGCAGTTCTTC. Translating gives CAISTGTRGLNEQFF. The chain couples TRBV10-3 to TRBJ2-1, with D possibly TRBD2 on 6 matching bases. The CDR3 covers 15 residues. Germline values: CDR1 ENHRY, CDR2 SYGVKD. V was clipped by 6 bases and J by 7 bases, with 19 bases between them.

J is TRBJ1-1 and V is TRBV20-1; D not resolved. The CDR3 sequence is 12 residues long. Trimming pared 6 bases from V and 4 bases from J, leaving 12 bases between. Germline-derived CDR1 and CDR2 are DFQATT and SNEGSKA (reference sequence). CDR3 amino acids: CSASRGGTEAFF. In DNA form, the CDR3 reads TGCAGTGCATCCCGGGGAGGCACTGAAGCTTTCTTT.

This clonotype was counted between two and nine times. This chain uses TRBV12-3 or TRBV12-4 with TRBJ2-3, with 10 positions matching TRBD2. V shed 1 base and J 3 bases; nucleotides not matched to a gene: 4. CDR3 length: 16 amino acids. CDR3 amino acids: CASSLGLAGATDTQYF. CDR3 sequence (DNA): TGTGCCAGCAGTTTAGGGCTAGCGGGAGCAACAGATACGCAGTATTTT.

The chain couples TRBV5-1 to TRBJ1-1; 8 bases are a match to TRBD1. The CDR3 extends over 15 amino acids. Germline values: CDR1 SGHRS, CDR2 YFSETQ. After removal of 3 bases from V and 6 bases from J, the junction contained 10 bases not matched to a gene. The DNA of the CDR3 is TGCGCCAGCAGCTGGGAGGACAGGGCGTGGGCTGAAGCTTTCTTT. As protein: CASSWEDRAWAEAFF.

The rearrangement links TRBV12-3 or TRBV12-4 to TRBJ1-4, with D perhaps matching TRBD1 (5 bases). Trimming pared 5 bases from V and 5 bases from J, leaving 12 bases between. This CDR3 contains 14 residues. CDR3: CASSRSGGNEKLFF. Written as DNA, the CDR3 is TGTGCCAGCAGTCGGTCCGGGGGGAATGAAAAACTGTTTTTT.

This chain joins TRBV5-1 and TRBJ2-1, with 8 bases that match TRBD2. Trimming cost V 4 bases and J 9 bases; bases outside gene matches: 12. CDR3 size: 15 residues. CDR1 is SGHRS and CDR2 is YFSETQ in the germline V gene. DNA of the CDR3: TGCGCCAGCAGCCCTGGAGGGGGACTAGACACTGAGCAGTTCTTC. Amino acid sequence: CASSPGGGLDTEQFF.

The chain has TRBV7-2 and TRBJ1-5; unclear D gene. The CDR3 loop spans 15 amino acids. Germline lookup yields CDR1 SGHTA and CDR2 FQGNSA. V lost 1 base and J lost 4, with 11 bases in between. DNA of the CDR3: TGTGCCAGCAGCTTAGATGCGGGCCGGAATCAGCCCCAGCATTTT. Translated: CASSLDAGRNQPQHF.

The genes are TRBV5-1 and TRBJ1-6, with TRBD1 as a possible D gene (6 bases). The germline V gene has CDR1 SGHRS and CDR2 YFSETQ. The CDR3 has 15 amino acids. The germline V and J ends were trimmed by 1 base and 7 bases, with 12 bases remaining between them. In DNA, the CDR3 is TGCGCCAGCAGCTTGTCAGGGGTGGCGAATTCACCCCTCCACTTT. It codes for CASSLSGVANSPLHF.

The rearrangement uses TRBV27 and TRBJ1-2; D possibly corresponds to TRBD1 (5 bases). This CDR3 is 13 amino acids long. The germline V gene encodes CDR1 MNHEY and CDR2 SMNVEV (reference sequence). V was pared by 0 bases and J by 5 bases, with 7 bases between. CDR3 bases: TGTGCCAGCAGTTTATCGGGGCTTTATGGCTACACCTTC. The encoded protein is CASSLSGLYGYTF.

V usage is TRBV20-1 and J usage is TRBJ2-3, with 9 positions matching TRBD1. CDR3 length: 16 amino acids. V trimming: 3 bases; J trimming: 4 bases; junction bases outside the gene matches: 11. Germline CDR1 DFQATT, CDR2 SNEGSKA (reference sequence). The CDR3 coding sequence is TGCAGTGCTAGGTTAGCCGGGGACAGGGAGGCAGATACGCAGTATTTT. Translation gives CSARLAGDREADTQYF.

The chain joins TRBV29-1 to TRBJ1-3; D unresolved. This CDR3 region has 11 residues. V lost 5 bases, J lost 0 bases, and 2 bases lay in between. Germline CDR1 is SQVTM and CDR2 is ANQGSEA. The CDR3 sequence is CSVPSGNTIYF. The CDR3 region has the DNA TGCAGCGTTCCCTCTGGAAACACCATATATTTT.

The gene calls are TRBV24-1 and TRBJ2-5; the D gene is possibly TRBD1 (6 bases). Trimming stripped 6 bases from V and 3 bases from J, with 10 bases between. The CDR3 is made up of 13 amino acids. The germline V gene encodes CDR1 KGHDR and CDR2 SFDVKD. The CDR3, as DNA: TGTGCCACCAGTAGGGGGAGAGAAGAGACCCAGTACTTC. It encodes CATSRGREETQYF.

Only a few counts were recorded for this clonotype. The chain recombines TRBV18 with TRBJ1-2, with 7 positions matching TRBD1. Germline trimming cut 3 bases from V and 3 bases from J; bases unmatched to any gene: 1. Germline V gene lookup returns CDR1 KGHSH and CDR2 LQKENI. The CDR3 extends over 13 amino acids. The CDR3 nucleotides are TGTGCCAGCTCACCTGGACAGGACTATGGCTACACCTTC. It specifies CASSPGQDYGYTF.

The chain couples TRBV5-1 to TRBJ2-7; 11 bases are shared with TRBD2. V was clipped by 0 bases and J by 2 bases; unmatched bases: 1. The CDR3 consists of 15 residues. The V gene's germline CDR1 is SGHRS and CDR2 YFSETQ. Here the CDR3 reads CASSLASGGPYEQYF. CDR3 nucleotides: TGCGCCAGCAGCTTGGCTAGCGGGGGGCCCTACGAGCAGTACTTC.

At least ten counts were recorded for this clonotype. V is TRBV5-1 and J is TRBJ2-7; no definite D call. Germline V lookup: CDR1 SGHRS, CDR2 YFSETQ. Deletions cut 4 bases from V and 1 base from J, with 12 bases between. The CDR3 contains 14 residues. The CDR3 reads CASSASGLSYEQYF. In DNA, the CDR3 is TGCGCCAGCAGCGCATCGGGCTTATCCTACGAGCAGTACTTC. Full variable domain (outside the CDR3, taken from reference TRBV5-1 and TRBJ2-7): KAGVTQTPRYLIKTRGQQVTLSCSPISGHRSVSWYQQTPGQGLQFLFEYFSETQRNKGNFPGRFSGRQFSNSRSEMNVSTLELGDSALYLCASSASGLSYEQYFGPGTRLTVT.